This entry is about one TCR beta chain. This sample is part of a study of T-cell reconstitution after alpha-beta-depleted transplantation in children. Unique molecular identifiers were used in preparing the TCRbeta library. TCRdb re-called the PCR reads with MiXCR, one entry per CDR3 protein. The data contain around 380,000 distinct CDR3 sequences, 11% of them singletons. Germline lookup yields CDR1 SGHDT and CDR2 YYEEEE. The V gene lost 0 bases and the J gene lost 3 bases, with 13 bases spanning the gap. There are 15 residues in the CDR3. The specimen comprised PBMCs from the stem cell graft donor, sampled from the stem cell graft. The chain recombines TRBV5-6 with TRBJ2-7, with a possible D match to TRBD1 (5 bases). The source is a human donor who donated a stem cell graft to a child with acute myeloid leukemia. DNA for the CDR3: TGTGCCAGCAGCTTGGCGTCAGGGTTGTACTACGAGCAGTACTTC. Protein product: CASSLASGLYYEQYF.